The following is a T cell receptor (beta chain) sequence with its context. The data are from a study of blood T cells in healthy people across ages. This CDR3 spans 16 amino acids. V lost 0 bases to trimming and J lost 9 bases; unmatched junction nucleotides: 6. A second about 7 to 11 cycle PCR used barcoded and J-beta primers. Each CDR3 protein gets one entry after TCRdb re-called the 5' RACE reads with MiXCR. The sample has roughly 1,800,000 distinct CDR3 sequences, less than 50% seen once; the top ten hold roughly 2%. The chain links TRBV12-3 or TRBV12-4 to TRBJ2-1; 12 bases map to TRBD2. Sequenced: blood. This TCR came from a woman in her thirties or forties in good health. CDR3 DNA: TGTGCCAGCAGTTTAGCGCTAGCGGGGGGGCTGAGTGAGCAGTTCTTC. Its protein product is CASSLALAGGLSEQFF.